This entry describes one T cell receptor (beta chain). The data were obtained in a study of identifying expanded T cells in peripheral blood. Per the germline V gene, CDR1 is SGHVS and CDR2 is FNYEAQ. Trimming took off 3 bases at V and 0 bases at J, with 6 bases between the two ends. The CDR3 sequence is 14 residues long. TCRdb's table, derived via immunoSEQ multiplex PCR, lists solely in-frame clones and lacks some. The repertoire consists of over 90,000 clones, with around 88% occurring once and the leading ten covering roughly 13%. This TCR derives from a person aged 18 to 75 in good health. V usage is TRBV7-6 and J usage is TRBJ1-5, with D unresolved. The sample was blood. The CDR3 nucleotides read TGTGCCAGCAGCTTGGGAAATAGCAATCAGCCCCAGCATTTT. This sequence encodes CASSLGNSNQPQHF.